One and the same sample provided the 28 T cell receptor beta chains below, sequenced in a study of blood T cell repertoires in COVID-19. This table comes from immunoSEQ multiplex PCR, and its TCRdb copy is limited to in-frame clones, with some not included. This sample yields approximately 270,000 clones, of which around 89% are seen a single time; about 0.8% belongs to the top ten. Specimen: peripheral blood. The source of these receptors is a young man with acute or convalescent COVID-19.

This clone occurred a few times. This sample also contains other DNA sequences that code for the same CDR3. This sequence joins TRBV7-2 and TRBJ2-1, with a possible D match to TRBD1 (5 bases). V dropped 4 bases and J dropped 4 bases, with 17 bases sitting between them. Germline CDR1 and CDR2: SGHTA and FQGNSA. There are 16 residues in the CDR3. The CDR3 region is CASSYTRQGPYNEQFF. Here the CDR3 DNA reads TGTGCCAGCAGCTACACACGGCAGGGTCCTTACAATGAGCAGTTCTTC.

The rearrangement uses TRBV25-1 and TRBJ1-3; D might be TRBD1 (6 bases). Germline assignment: CDR1 MGHDK and CDR2 SYGVNS. The CDR3 spans 16 residues. V lost 3 bases and J 9 bases, leaving 21 bases between the germline ends. CDR3 coding DNA: TGTGCCAGCAGTGAGGTCTTGGGGGGGCCTGGTGTCACCATATATTTT. Its protein is CASSEVLGGPGVTIYF.

The chain couples TRBV18 to TRBJ1-3; D possibly corresponds to TRBD1 (5 bases). CDR3 size: 15 residues. CDR1 is KGHSH and CDR2 is LQKENI in the germline V gene. V was pared by 0 bases and J by 3 bases, with 9 bases between. CDR3 region: CASSPPYRSGNTIYF. As DNA, the CDR3 is TGTGCCAGCTCACCACCGTACAGGAGTGGAAACACCATATATTTT.

The gene calls are TRBV7-3 and TRBJ2-3; 7 nucleotides agree with TRBD1. The CDR3 totals 16 residues. V was pared by 4 bases and J by 0 bases, with 7 bases of the junction left unmatched. The germline V gene encodes CDR1 SGHTA and CDR2 FQGTGA. The CDR3 sequence is CASSYEGAGSTDTQYF. CDR3 sequence (DNA): TGTGCCAGCAGCTATGAGGGGGCTGGAAGCACAGATACGCAGTATTTT.

The chain carries TRBV7-8 and TRBJ1-1; D uncertain. CDR1 is SGHVS and CDR2 is FQNEAQ in the germline V gene. The CDR3 loop spans 13 amino acids. Between the trimmed V and J ends, which lost 4 bases and 3 bases, there was a span of 9 bases. The CDR3 loop reads CASSSLRYTEAFF. The CDR3 nucleotides are TGTGCCAGCAGCTCCCTGAGGTACACTGAAGCTTTCTTT.

The chain is built from TRBV28 and TRBJ1-6; 7 nucleotides match TRBD1. This CDR3 is built from 15 residues. The ends lost 4 bases at V and 5 bases at J; junction bases unmatched: 5. Looked up from germline, CDR1 is MDHEN and CDR2 is SYDVKM. The CDR3 DNA follows: TGTGCCAGCAGTTCAGGGGGTAGTGATAATTCACCCCTCCACTTT. As protein: CASSSGGSDNSPLHF.

This chain links TRBV7-3 with TRBJ2-5, with no clear D. The CDR3 spans 9 residues. Germline V gives CDR1 SGHTA, CDR2 FQGTGA. V lost 8 bases to trimming and J lost 9 bases, with 7 bases between them. In DNA, the CDR3 is TGTGCCAGCCCGGAGTCCCAGTACTTC. Residues: CASPESQYF.

The chain recombines TRBV6-5 with TRBJ1-2; D is unresolved. The germline CDR1 and CDR2 sequences are MNHEY and SVGAGI. V shed 6 bases and J shed 5 bases, with 13 bases lying between them. The CDR3 is 13 residues long. The CDR3 protein is CASRNPLRYGYTF. Here the CDR3 DNA reads TGTGCCAGCAGGAACCCGTTACGGTATGGCTACACCTTC.

The chain's CDR3 is CASSLRDNQPQHF. CDR3 nucleotides: TGTGCCAGCAGCCTGCGCGACAATCAGCCCCAGCATTTT. The chain uses TRBV3-1 (or the pseudogene TRBV3-2) and TRBJ1-5; D not certain. The V end lost 4 bases, the J end lost 3 bases, and 7 bases lay between the germline ends. This CDR3 is 13 amino acids long. Germline CDR1 LGHDT, CDR2 YNNKEL (reference sequence).

The chain recombines TRBV12-2 with TRBJ1-6; the DNA was not used to check the table's D call, TRBD1. TRBV12-2 is a pseudogene segment. The CDR3 covers 19 residues. The CDR3 reads CASRSHRLTPPTYNSPLHF. The DNA of the CDR3 is TGTGCAAGTCGTTCCCACAGGCTAACCCCTCCTACCTATAATTCACCCCTCCACTTT.

J is TRBJ1-6 and V is TRBV21-1; the table gives TRBD1 as D, unverified against the DNA. TRBV21-1 represents a pseudogene. The CDR3 spans 13 residues. The CDR3 is CASILGQQSPLHF. The CDR3 coding sequence is TGTGCCAGCATCCTGGGACAACAGTCACCCCTCCACTTT.

In this sample, this clone turned up once. This chain joins TRBV28 and TRBJ1-1; TRBD1 aligns across 9 bases. Germline CDR1 is MDHEN and CDR2 is SYDVKM. J was trimmed by 4 bases and V by 6 bases; bases with no gene match: 9. The CDR3 is made up of 15 amino acids. CDR3 amino acids: CASRSQGAGVTEAFF. The CDR3 DNA is TGTGCCAGCAGGTCACAGGGGGCCGGGGTCACTGAAGCTTTCTTT.

This chain connects TRBV28 to TRBJ1-1, with no clear D. Germline V lookup: CDR1 MDHEN, CDR2 SYDVKM. The germline V and J ends were trimmed by 7 bases and 11 bases, with 11 bases remaining between them. CDR3 length: 10 residues. Written as DNA, the CDR3 is TGTGCCAGCAACCACTTCCCCGCTTTCTTT. As protein: CASNHFPAFF.

This chain uses TRBV7-9 with TRBJ1-2; D uncertain. The CDR3 consists of 12 residues. CDR1 and CDR2 (germline): SEHNR, FQNEAQ (reference sequence). Trimming removed 5 bases at V and 13 bases at J, with 17 bases between. CDR3 sequence (DNA): TGTGCCAGCAGCCCAGCCGGAGCCCGGGGCACCTTC. This sequence encodes CASSPAGARGTF.

The chain is built from TRBV2 and TRBJ2-7, with D possibly being TRBD1 (5 bases). Per the germline V gene, CDR1 is SNHLY and CDR2 is FYNNEI. Deletions cut 7 bases from V and 6 bases from J, with 13 bases between. The CDR3 is made up of 12 amino acids. The CDR3 DNA is TGTGCCAGCAACCAGGGCCCCCTCGAGCAGTACTTC. It specifies CASNQGPLEQYF.

The rearrangement joins TRBV6-5 to TRBJ1-1; D remains ambiguous. There are 14 residues in the CDR3. The V and J ends lost 6 bases and 0 bases respectively, with 11 bases between them. Germline V gives CDR1 MNHEY, CDR2 SVGAGI. The chain's CDR3 is CASSAARLNTEAFF. For the CDR3, the DNA is TGTGCCAGCAGCGCGGCGCGTTTGAACACTGAAGCTTTCTTT.

The chain couples TRBV5-6 to TRBJ1-5; 7 bases line up with TRBD1. The CDR3 is 18 residues long. Germline CDR1 and CDR2: SGHDT and YYEEEE. Trimming removed 4 bases from V and 2 bases from J; junction bases left unmatched: 15. In nucleotides, the CDR3 is TGTGCCAGCAGCAATACAGGGGACAGTCCAGGCGGCAATCAGCCCCAGCATTTT. It specifies CASSNTGDSPGGNQPQHF. The entire variable domain, with the rest obtained from reference TRBV5-6 and TRBJ1-5, is as follows: DAGVTQSPTHLIKTRGQQVTLRCSPKSGHDTVSWYQQALGQGPQFIFQYYEEEERQRGNFPDRFSGHQFPNYSSELNVNALLLGDSALYLCASSNTGDSPGGNQPQHFGDGTRLSIL.

This chain uses TRBV15 with TRBJ1-4; 8 bases are a match to TRBD1. The germline V gene encodes CDR1 LNHNV and CDR2 YYDKDF (reference sequence). V was clipped by 8 bases and J by 8 bases; unmatched bases: 10. This CDR3 comprises 14 residues. CDR3 coding DNA: TGTGCCACCCGGTTCGCAGGGGGCTCAGAAAAACTGTTTTTT. It translates to CATRFAGGSEKLFF.

CDR3 DNA sequence: TGTGCCCTAGGACAGGCGGGCAATCAGCCCCAGCATTTT. Translating it yields CALGQAGNQPQHF. V is TRBV6-5 and J is TRBJ1-5; TRBD1 agrees at 7 bases. Germline V lookup: CDR1 MNHEY, CDR2 SVGAGI. The CDR3 is made up of 13 amino acids. V gave up 11 bases and J gave up 2 bases; unmatched junction bases: 6.

The genes are TRBV28 and TRBJ1-1; tentative D call: TRBD1 (6 bases). The germline CDR1 and CDR2 sequences are MDHEN and SYDVKM. CDR3 length: 13 residues. V dropped 6 bases and J dropped 4 bases, with 12 bases sitting between them. The CDR3 loop is CASRFEQGTEAFF. The CDR3 DNA reads as TGTGCCAGCAGGTTTGAACAGGGCACTGAAGCTTTCTTT.

This clone was observed once. V is TRBV10-3 and J is TRBJ2-2; D might be TRBD2 (5 bases). Germline CDR1 is ENHRY and CDR2 is SYGVKD. The CDR3 has 15 residues. The V and J ends lost 0 bases and 5 bases respectively, with 10 bases between them. CDR3 protein: CAISESGGLTGELFF. The CDR3 region has the DNA TGTGCCATCAGTGAGTCGGGCGGGTTGACCGGGGAGCTGTTTTTT.

The V call is TRBV27, the J call TRBJ1-5; D is possibly TRBD1 (6 bases). Trimming took off 3 bases at V and 6 bases at J, with 12 bases between the two ends. Germline CDR1 reads MNHEY; CDR2 reads SMNVEV (reference sequence). CDR3 length: 14 residues. CDR3 region: CASSFYEGGQPQHF. CDR3 sequence (DNA): TGTGCCAGCAGTTTTTATGAAGGGGGTCAGCCCCAGCATTTT.

This sequence joins TRBV3-1 (or the pseudogene TRBV3-2) and TRBJ2-1; 7 nucleotides line up with TRBD2. The junction had 6 bases not matched to a gene; V was cut back by 2 bases and J by 5 bases. Germline values: CDR1 LGHDT, CDR2 YNNKEL (reference sequence). CDR3 length: 15 amino acids. The CDR3 loop reads CASSQTGTIHNEQFF. The CDR3 bases are TGTGCCAGCAGCCAAACCGGGACTATACACAATGAGCAGTTCTTC.

V gene TRBV2 combines with J gene TRBJ2-5; D is ambiguous. The germline gives CDR1 SNHLY, CDR2 FYNNEI. The CDR3 contains 17 residues. The germline V and J ends were trimmed by 3 bases and 2 bases, with 19 bases remaining between them. The CDR3 loop reads CASSDAQIANTQETQYF. For the CDR3, the DNA is TGTGCCAGCAGTGACGCACAGATCGCAAATACACAAGAGACCCAGTACTTC.

DNA of the CDR3: TGCGCCAGCAGTACTTTAACAGGGGTCTCCTCCCAATTTGAGAAGCAGTTCTTC. This gives the protein CASSTLTGVSSQFEKQFF. The rearrangement joins TRBV10-1 to TRBJ2-1; TRBD1 matches at 7 bases. CDR3 length equals 18 residues. The V gene end was trimmed by 5 bases and the J gene end by 11 bases; junction bases not matched to a gene: 24. The germline CDR1 and CDR2 sequences are WNHNN and SYGVQD (reference sequence).

V and J are TRBV6-6 and TRBJ1-5; perhaps TRBD1 as D (6 bases). Germline CDR1 MNHNY, CDR2 SVGAGI (reference sequence). The CDR3 contains 15 residues. Trimming removed 6 bases from V and 4 bases from J, with 16 bases in between. This chain's CDR3 is CASSRGGDSNQPQHF. In nucleotides, the CDR3 is TGTGCCAGCAGCCGAGGGGGGGATAGTAATCAGCCCCAGCATTTT.

The J gene is TRBJ2-3, the V gene TRBV7-8; 9 bases are a match to TRBD2. Unmatched junction bases numbered 8, after V lost 1 base and J lost 6 bases. This CDR3 is 16 amino acids long. Germline V gives CDR1 SGHVS, CDR2 FQNEAQ. CDR3 nucleotides: TGTGCCAGCAGCTTAGTTGGAGCGGGGGGCCCCGATACGCAGTATTTT. Translated: CASSLVGAGGPDTQYF.

The genes are TRBV4-1 and TRBJ1-4, with 8 positions matching TRBD1. The trim removed 2 bases at V and 7 bases at J, leaving 6 bases unmatched. The CDR3 loop spans 15 amino acids. The germline gives CDR1 MGHRA, CDR2 YSYEKL. The DNA of the CDR3 is TGCGCCAGCAGCCAAACCGGGACAGGATTTGAAAAACTGTTTTTT. Translated: CASSQTGTGFEKLFF.